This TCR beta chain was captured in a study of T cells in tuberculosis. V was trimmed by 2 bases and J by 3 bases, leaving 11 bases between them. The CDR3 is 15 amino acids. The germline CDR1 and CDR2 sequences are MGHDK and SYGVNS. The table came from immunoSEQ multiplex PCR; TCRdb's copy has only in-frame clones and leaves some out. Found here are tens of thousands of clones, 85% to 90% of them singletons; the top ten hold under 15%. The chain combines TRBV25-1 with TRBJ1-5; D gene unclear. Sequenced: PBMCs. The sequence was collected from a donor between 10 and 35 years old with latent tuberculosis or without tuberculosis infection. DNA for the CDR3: TGTGCCAGCAGTGAAAAAGGAGCGGACAATCAGCCCCAGCATTTT. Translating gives CASSEKGADNQPQHF.